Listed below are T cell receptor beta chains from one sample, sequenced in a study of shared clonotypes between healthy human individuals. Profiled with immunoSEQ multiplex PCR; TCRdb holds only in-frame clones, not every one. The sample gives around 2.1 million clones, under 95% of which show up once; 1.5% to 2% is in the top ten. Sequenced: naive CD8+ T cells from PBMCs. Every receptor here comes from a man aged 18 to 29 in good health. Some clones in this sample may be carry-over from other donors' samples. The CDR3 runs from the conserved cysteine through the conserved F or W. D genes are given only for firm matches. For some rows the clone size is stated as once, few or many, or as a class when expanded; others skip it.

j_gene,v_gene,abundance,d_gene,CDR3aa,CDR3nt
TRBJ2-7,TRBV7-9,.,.,CASSLGPGLTYEQYF,TGTGCCAGCAGCTTAGGCCCGGGCTTAACCTACGAGCAGTACTTC
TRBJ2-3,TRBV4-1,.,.,CASSQEGGTDTQYF,TGCGCCAGCAGCCAAGAAGGGGGCACAGATACGCAGTATTTT
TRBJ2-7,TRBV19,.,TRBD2,CASSRGLADYEQYF,TGTGCCAGTAGTAGAGGACTAGCGGACTACGAGCAGTACTTC
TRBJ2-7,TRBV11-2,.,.,CASRSILATIYEQYF,TGTGCCAGCAGAAGTATTCTCGCTACGATCTACGAGCAGTACTTC
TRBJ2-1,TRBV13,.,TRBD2,CASSSTPLAANDNEQFF,TGTGCCAGCAGCTCCACACCCCTAGCGGCAAACGACAATGAGCAGTTCTTC
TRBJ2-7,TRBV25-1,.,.,CASRVGGREQYF,TGTGCCAGCAGGGTGGGAGGCCGCGAGCAGTACTTC
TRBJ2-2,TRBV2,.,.,CASSEVYAGPTGELFF,TGTGCCAGCAGTGAAGTCTATGCGGGGCCTACCGGGGAGCTGTTTTTT
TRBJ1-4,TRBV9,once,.,CASSPGSAAGREKLFF,TGTGCCAGCAGCCCAGGCAGCGCGGCAGGACGAGAAAAACTGTTTTTT
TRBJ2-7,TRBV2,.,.,CASSWTTGSYEQYF,TGTGCCAGCAGCTGGACAACGGGGTCCTACGAGCAGTACTTC
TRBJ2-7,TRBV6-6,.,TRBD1,CASVRDRGQEQYF,TGTGCCAGCGTCCGGGACAGGGGGCAAGAGCAGTACTTC
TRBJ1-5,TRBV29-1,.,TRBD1,CSAGTGDQPQHF,TGCAGCGCCGGGACAGGGGATCAGCCCCAGCATTTT
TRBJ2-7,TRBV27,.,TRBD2,CASSLLAGSYEQYF,TGTGCCAGCAGTTTATTAGCGGGAAGCTACGAGCAGTACTTC
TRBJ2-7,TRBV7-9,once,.,CASSPLYEQYF,TGTGCCAGCAGCCCTCTCTACGAGCAGTACTTC
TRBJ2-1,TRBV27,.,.,CASSFRLDEQFF,TGTGCCAGCAGTTTCAGGCTCGATGAGCAGTTCTTC
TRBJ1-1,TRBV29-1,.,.,CSVEYMNTEAFF,TGCAGCGTGGAATATATGAACACTGAAGCTTTCTTT
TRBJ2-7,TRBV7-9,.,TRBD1,CASSFSGQGYEQYF,TGTGCCAGCAGCTTTTCCGGACAGGGCTACGAGCAGTACTTC
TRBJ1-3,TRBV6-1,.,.,CASSEGGYLSGNTIYF,TGTGCCAGCAGTGAAGGAGGATACCTTAGTGGAAACACCATATATTTT
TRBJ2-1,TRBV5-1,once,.,CASSADRSSYNEQFF,TGCGCCAGCAGCGCGGACAGAAGCTCCTACAATGAGCAGTTCTTC
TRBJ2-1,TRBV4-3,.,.,CASSQPGTRYYNEQFF,TGCGCCAGCAGCCAGCCCGGGACGCGGTACTACAATGAGCAGTTCTTC
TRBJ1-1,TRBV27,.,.,CASSPRTENTEAFF,TGTGCCAGCAGTCCGCGGACAGAGAACACTGAAGCTTTCTTT
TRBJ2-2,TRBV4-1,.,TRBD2,CASSLSGLAGGTNTGELFF,TGCGCCAGCAGCTTGAGCGGGCTAGCGGGAGGAACGAACACCGGGGAGCTGTTTTTT
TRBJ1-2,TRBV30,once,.,CAWTLGGGDGYTF,TGTGCCTGGACCCTAGGGGGGGGAGATGGCTACACCTTC
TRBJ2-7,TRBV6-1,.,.,CASSEGDNAYEQYF,TGTGCCAGCAGTGAAGGAGATAATGCCTACGAGCAGTACTTC
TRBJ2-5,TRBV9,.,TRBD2,CASSNPLAGTQETQYF,TGTGCCAGCAGCAACCCACTAGCGGGAACACAAGAGACCCAGTACTTC
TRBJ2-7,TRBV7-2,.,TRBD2,CASSFQTSGSAVVYEQYF,TGTGCCAGCAGCTTTCAGACTAGCGGGAGCGCTGTAGTCTACGAGCAGTACTTC
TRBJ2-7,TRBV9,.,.,CASSRGQSLSYEQYF,TGTGCCAGCAGTAGAGGGCAGAGCCTCTCCTACGAGCAGTACTTC
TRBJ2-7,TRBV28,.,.,CASRLTGLLPEQYF,TGTGCCAGCAGACTTACGGGTCTCCTCCCCGAGCAGTACTTC
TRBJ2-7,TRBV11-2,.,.,CASRPPYEQYF,TGTGCCAGCAGGCCCCCCTACGAGCAGTACTTC
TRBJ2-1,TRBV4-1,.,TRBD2,CASSLGLAGDNEQFF,TGCGCCAGCAGCCTCGGACTAGCGGGAGACAATGAGCAGTTCTTC
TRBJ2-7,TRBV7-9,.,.,CASSRLGNGGSYEQYF,TGTGCCAGCAGTCGTCTGGGGAACGGGGGCTCCTACGAGCAGTACTTC
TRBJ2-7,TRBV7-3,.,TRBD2,CASSLTYTSGYSYEQYF,TGTGCCAGCAGCCTGACTTATACTAGCGGGTACTCCTACGAGCAGTACTTC
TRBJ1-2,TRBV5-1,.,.,CASSSTTENYGYTF,TGCGCCAGCAGCTCAACGACAGAGAACTATGGCTACACCTTC
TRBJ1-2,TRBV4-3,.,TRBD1,CASSQVRTGRGGGYTF,TGCGCCAGCAGCCAAGTTAGGACAGGGCGAGGGGGTGGCTACACCTTC
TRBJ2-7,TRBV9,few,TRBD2,CASSVGLAGTYEQYF,TGTGCCAGCAGCGTAGGACTAGCGGGAACCTACGAGCAGTACTTC
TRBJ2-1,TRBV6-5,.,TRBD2,CASSLSGRAEEQFF,TGTGCCAGCAGTTTGAGCGGGAGGGCCGAGGAGCAGTTCTTC
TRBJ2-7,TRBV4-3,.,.,CASSQAGPAEQYF,TGCGCCAGCAGCCAAGCGGGACCGGCGGAGCAGTACTTC
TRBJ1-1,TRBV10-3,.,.,CAISESTGVNTEAFF,TGTGCCATCAGTGAGTCGACAGGAGTGAACACTGAAGCTTTCTTT
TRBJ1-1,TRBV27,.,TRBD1,CASSSGQGPTEAFF,TGTGCCAGCAGTTCGGGACAGGGACCCACTGAAGCTTTCTTT
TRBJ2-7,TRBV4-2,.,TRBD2,CASSQEGSGSASSYEQYF,TGTGCCAGCAGCCAAGAAGGTAGCGGGAGCGCCTCGTCCTACGAGCAGTACTTC
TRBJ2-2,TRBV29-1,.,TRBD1,CSVRDRWNTGELFF,TGCAGCGTTCGGGACAGGTGGAACACCGGGGAGCTGTTTTTT
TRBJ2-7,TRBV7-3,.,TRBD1,CASSLGQGVYEQYF,TGTGCCAGCAGCTTAGGGCAGGGGGTCTACGAGCAGTACTTC
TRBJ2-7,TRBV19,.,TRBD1,CASSIDRGQGEQYF,TGTGCCAGTAGTATAGATCGGGGACAGGGGGAGCAGTACTTC
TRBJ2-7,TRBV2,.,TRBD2,CASMGLAGDNSYEQYF,TGTGCCAGCATGGGACTAGCGGGAGATAATTCCTACGAGCAGTACTTC
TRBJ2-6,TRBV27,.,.,CASTQGRDPTSGANVLTF,TGTGCCAGCACCCAGGGTCGCGACCCGACCTCTGGGGCCAACGTCCTGACTTTC
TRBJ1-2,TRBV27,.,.,CASSTRVGGYFYGYTF,TGTGCCAGCAGTACCCGGGTCGGCGGATATTTCTATGGCTACACCTTC
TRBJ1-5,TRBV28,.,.,CASRAHQYSNQPQHF,TGTGCCAGCAGAGCCCATCAATATAGCAATCAGCCCCAGCATTTT
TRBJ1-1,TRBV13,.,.,CASSQPRREAFF,TGTGCCAGCAGCCAGCCCCGAAGAGAAGCTTTCTTT
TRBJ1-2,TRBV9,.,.,CASSVVGGEGYTF,TGTGCCAGCAGCGTAGTGGGGGGCGAAGGCTACACCTTC
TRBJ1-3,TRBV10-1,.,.,CAGYRDSSGNTIYF,TGCGCCGGCTACAGGGATAGCTCTGGAAACACCATATATTTT
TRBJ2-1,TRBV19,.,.,CASSIAGVSYNEQFF,TGTGCCAGTAGTATAGCGGGAGTTAGCTACAATGAGCAGTTCTTC
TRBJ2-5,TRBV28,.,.,CASSFDRPREQYF,TGTGCCAGCAGCTTCGACAGGCCACGAGAGCAGTACTTC
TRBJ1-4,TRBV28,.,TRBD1,CASSLFRGQSNEKLFF,TGTGCCAGCAGTTTATTCCGGGGACAGTCAAATGAAAAACTGTTTTTT
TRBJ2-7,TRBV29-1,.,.,CSVAGTYEQYF,TGCAGCGTCGCCGGGACCTACGAGCAGTACTTC
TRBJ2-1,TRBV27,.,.,CASSFGTPYNEQFF,TGTGCCAGCAGTTTTGGGACACCCTACAATGAGCAGTTCTTC
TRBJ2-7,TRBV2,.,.,CASSPNLYEQYF,TGTGCCAGCAGCCCGAATCTCTACGAGCAGTACTTC
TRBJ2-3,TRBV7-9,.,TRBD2,CASSLAVSGTTDTQYF,TGTGCCAGCAGCTTAGCGGTCAGCGGGACTACAGATACGCAGTATTTT
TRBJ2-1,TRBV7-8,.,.,CASTKGTEQFF,TGTGCCAGCACCAAGGGGACCGAGCAGTTCTTC
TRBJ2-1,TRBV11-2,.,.,CASSFYTGSDNEQFF,TGTGCCAGCAGCTTCTATACGGGGTCCGACAATGAGCAGTTCTTC